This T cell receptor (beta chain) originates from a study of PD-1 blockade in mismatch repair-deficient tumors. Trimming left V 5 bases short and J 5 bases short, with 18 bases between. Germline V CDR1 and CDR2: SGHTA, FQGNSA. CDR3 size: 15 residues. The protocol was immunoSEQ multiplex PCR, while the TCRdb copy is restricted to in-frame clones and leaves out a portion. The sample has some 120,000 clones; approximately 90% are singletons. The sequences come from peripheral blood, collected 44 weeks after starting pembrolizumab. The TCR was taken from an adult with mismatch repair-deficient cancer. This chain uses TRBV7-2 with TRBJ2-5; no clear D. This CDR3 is CASSGNGLRHETQYF. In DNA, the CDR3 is TGTGCCAGCAGCGGAAACGGCCTCCGTCATGAGACCCAGTACTTC.